Presented here are 25 T cell receptor beta chains from one specimen sequenced in a study of technical replicates of blood from several donors. The method was immunoSEQ multiplex PCR; TCRdb's version includes in-frame clones alone and lacks a portion of them. The profile shows around 92,000 clones, 95% of them singletons. Sequencing input: T cells isolated from PBMCs. The receptors here all came from a human donor in good health.

The V call is TRBV27, the J call TRBJ2-7, with a tentative D call TRBD1 (6 bases). This CDR3 has 15 amino acids. Per germline, CDR1 MNHEY and CDR2 SMNVEV (reference sequence). The V and J ends lost 3 bases and 3 bases respectively, with 15 bases between them. This CDR3 reads CASSLTPGHFYEQYF. CDR3 nucleotides: TGTGCCAGCAGTTTGACGCCGGGACACTTCTACGAGCAGTACTTC.

V gene TRBV28 combines with J gene TRBJ2-7; 8 positions match TRBD2. CDR1 MDHEN and CDR2 SYDVKM come from the germline V gene. The CDR3 runs to 15 residues. The V and J ends lost 5 bases and 3 bases, in that order; junction bases with no gene match: 9. The CDR3 region is CASSTGGRILYEQYF. The DNA for the CDR3 is TGTGCCAGCAGTACGGGAGGGAGAATCCTCTACGAGCAGTACTTC. Using reference TRBV28 and TRBJ2-7 for the parts outside the CDR3, the full variable domain is DVKVTQSSRYLVKRTGEKVFLECVQDMDHENMFWYRQDPGLGLRLIYFSYDVKMKEKGDIPEGYSVSREKKERFSLILESASTNQTSMYLCASSTGGRILYEQYFGPGTRLTVT.

The chain combines TRBV19 with TRBJ2-1; TRBD1 aligns across 7 bases. Trimming cost V 8 bases and J 4 bases; bases outside gene matches: 11. In germline, CDR1 is LNHDA, CDR2 SQIVND (reference sequence). The CDR3 sequence is 15 residues long. The CDR3 spells CASRPTGQTYNEQFF. For the CDR3, the DNA is TGTGCCAGTCGTCCCACGGGACAGACTTACAATGAGCAGTTCTTC.

This clone was picked up one time. V gene TRBV6-1 combines with J gene TRBJ2-7; D gene ambiguous. The germline CDR1 and CDR2 sequences are MNHNS and SASEGT. V was cut by 8 bases and J by 3 bases, with 11 bases left in between. The CDR3 has 12 amino acids. The CDR3 DNA sequence: TGTGCCAGCGCCGCAGTCTTCTACGAGCAGTACTTC. This translates into CASAAVFYEQYF.

This sequence joins TRBV19 and TRBJ2-1; TRBD2 matches 10 bases. This CDR3 spans 17 amino acids. With 5 bases clipped from V and 0 bases from J, the junction kept 7 bases outside the gene matches. Germline CDR1 and CDR2: LNHDA and SQIVND (reference sequence). CDR3 sequence (DNA): TGTGCCAGTAGTTTCCTAGCGGGGGTTAGCTCCTACAATGAGCAGTTCTTC. Residues: CASSFLAGVSSYNEQFF. The whole variable domain, filled in from reference TRBV19 and TRBJ2-1, reads DGGITQSPKYLFRKEGQNVTLSCEQNLNHDAMYWYRQDPGQGLRLIYYSQIVNDFQKGDIAEGYSVSREKKESFPLTVTSAQKNPTAFYLCASSFLAGVSSYNEQFFGPGTRLTVL.

The rearrangement joins TRBV5-1 to TRBJ1-2, with 9 bases matching TRBD1. The CDR3 totals 14 residues. The V segment lost 3 bases and the J segment 8 bases; nucleotides outside the gene matches: 8. Germline V gene sequence: CDR1 SGHRS, CDR2 YFSETQ. The CDR3 DNA reads TGCGCCAGCAGCTACCAACAGGGGGCAGAGGGCTACACCTTC. It yields the protein CASSYQQGAEGYTF.

The table lists this clone with a count of one. V usage is TRBV7-8 and J usage is TRBJ2-2; a weak D match, TRBD2 (5 bases). The CDR3 spans 20 residues. Germline V gives CDR1 SGHVS, CDR2 FQNEAQ. Trimming shortened V by 1 base and J by 0 bases, and 21 bases separated the two germline ends. CDR3 nucleotides: TGTGCCAGCAGCTTAGGGCACCTTCGGACGGGGTACACGAACACCGGGGAGCTGTTTTTT. This sequence encodes CASSLGHLRTGYTNTGELFF.

The rearrangement uses TRBV30 and TRBJ2-5; 7 bases are shared with TRBD2. There are 14 residues in the CDR3. V lost 5 bases, J lost 2 bases, and 8 bases stayed unmatched. The V gene's germline CDR1 is GTSNPN and CDR2 SVGIG (reference sequence). CDR3 in amino acids: CAWGYTGGQETQYF. The DNA for the CDR3 is TGTGCCTGGGGATATACCGGGGGGCAAGAGACCCAGTACTTC. Together with reference TRBV30 and TRBJ2-5, the CDR3 gives the full variable domain: SQTIHQWPATLVQPVGSPLSLECTVEGTSNPNLYWYRQAAGRGLQLLFYSVGIGQISSEVPQNLSASRPQDRQFILSSKKLLLSDSGFYLCAWGYTGGQETQYFGPGTRLLVL.

The chain couples TRBV10-1 to TRBJ1-1; TRBD1 agrees at 12 bases. Germline-derived CDR1 and CDR2 are WNHNN and SYGVQD (reference sequence). This CDR3 comprises 15 residues. V gave up 6 bases and J gave up 4 bases; unmatched junction bases: 6. CDR3 nucleotides: TGCGCCAGCAGCCCCGGGACAGGGGGCCTCACTGAAGCTTTCTTT. Translation gives CASSPGTGGLTEAFF.

This rearrangement joins TRBV29-1 to TRBJ2-1; D gene unclear. Trimming left V 4 bases short and J 4 bases short, with 11 bases between. Germline V CDR1 and CDR2: SQVTM, ANQGSEA. The CDR3 extends over 13 amino acids. The CDR3 coding sequence is TGCAGCGTTGCTCGCCCGAGTTACAATGAGCAGTTCTTC. It codes for CSVARPSYNEQFF.

The J gene is TRBJ2-7, the V gene TRBV27, with 7 bases fitting TRBD1. V lost 2 bases and J lost 2; bases outside the gene matches: 6. The CDR3 has 15 residues. In germline, CDR1 is MNHEY, CDR2 SMNVEV (reference sequence). The CDR3 reads CASSLATGPAYEQYF. The CDR3, as DNA: TGTGCCAGCAGTTTAGCGACAGGGCCCGCCTACGAGCAGTACTTC.

The chain links TRBV11-2 to TRBJ2-1, with TRBD2 as a possible D gene (5 bases). V lost 1 base to trimming and J lost 9 bases, with 19 bases between them. From germline, CDR1 is SGHAT and CDR2 FQNNGV. The CDR3 consists of 16 residues. CDR3 region: CASSLGETTVGGEQFF. The CDR3 DNA reads as TGTGCCAGCAGCTTAGGAGAGACTACCGTTGGTGGTGAGCAGTTCTTC.

The gene calls are TRBV19 and TRBJ2-3, with 12 nucleotides matching TRBD2. Unmatched junction bases numbered 14, after V lost 5 bases and J lost 2 bases. The CDR3 has 19 amino acids. Germline-derived CDR1 and CDR2 are LNHDA and SQIVND (reference sequence). For the CDR3, the DNA is TGTGCCAGTAGTTTGGACAGACTAGCGGGAGTAGGAACCACAGATACGCAGTATTTT. It translates to CASSLDRLAGVGTTDTQYF.

The chain has TRBV4-1 and TRBJ1-5; D is undetermined. CDR1 is MGHRA, CDR2 YSYEKL, per germline. Trimming took off 2 bases at V and 1 base at J, with 12 bases between the two ends. The CDR3 runs 16 residues. This CDR3 is CASSQRELESNQPQHF. CDR3 in DNA: TGCGCCAGCAGCCAAAGGGAGTTGGAAAGCAATCAGCCCCAGCATTTT.

The chain joins TRBV14 to TRBJ2-5; 8 bases fit TRBD1. The germline gives CDR1 SGHDN, CDR2 FVKESK. V dropped 4 bases and J dropped 3; count of bases not matched to a gene: 1. There are 13 residues in the CDR3. As DNA, the CDR3 is TGTGCCAGCAGCCCACAGGGGGAAGAGACCCAGTACTTC. Translation gives CASSPQGEETQYF.

The CDR3 DNA follows: TGTGCCAGCGCGGGGGCGCAGCAGTACTTC. This encodes CASAGAQQYF. The genes are TRBV6-1 and TRBJ2-7; D possibly corresponds to TRBD2 (7 bases). There are 10 residues in the CDR3. Trimming pared 8 bases from V and 8 bases from J, leaving 10 bases between. Germline V gene lookup returns CDR1 MNHNS and CDR2 SASEGT.

The CDR3 reads CASSGRQGWANVLTF. The CDR3, as DNA: TGTGCCAGCAGCGGACGACAGGGCTGGGCCAACGTCCTGACTTTC. The chain employs TRBV11-3 and TRBJ2-6; 7 bases are shared with TRBD1. The germline gives CDR1 SGHNT, CDR2 YENEEA. The CDR3 loop spans 15 amino acids. J gave up 5 bases and V 5 bases, and 6 bases lay outside the gene matches. Filled out from reference TRBV11-3 and TRBJ2-6, the complete variable domain reads EAGVVQSPRYKIIEKKQPVAFWCNPISGHNTLYWYLQNLGQGPELLIRYENEEAVDDSQLPKDRFSAERLKGVDSTLKIQPAELGDSAVYLCASSGRQGWANVLTFGAGSRLTVL.

The V call is TRBV11-2, the J call TRBJ1-1; possible D gene TRBD1, 5 bases. Trimming removed 1 base from V and 0 bases from J, with 21 bases in between. The CDR3 extends over 19 amino acids. Germline loops: CDR1 SGHAT, CDR2 FQNNGV. The CDR3 DNA follows: TGTGCCAGCAGCTTAGTGATCCCACCAGGGAGGGGAATGAACACTGAAGCTTTCTTT. Translated: CASSLVIPPGRGMNTEAFF.

This rearrangement joins TRBV28 to TRBJ1-6; 9 bases fit TRBD1. CDR3 length equals 18 residues. Germline V gives CDR1 MDHEN, CDR2 SYDVKM. V lost 4 bases and J lost 3; bases outside the gene matches: 10. In DNA, the CDR3 is TGTGCCAGCAGTTCCCCGGGACAGGGAGTTTTCTATAATTCACCCCTCCACTTT. This encodes CASSSPGQGVFYNSPLHF.

This rearrangement joins TRBV27 to TRBJ2-3; maybe TRBD2 (7 bases). The length of the CDR3 is 14 residues. V lost 2 bases, J lost 4 bases, and 10 bases lay in between. Germline V gene lookup returns CDR1 MNHEY and CDR2 SMNVEV (reference sequence). The CDR3 bases are TGTGCCAGCAGTTTAGCGGGGGCCCCAGATACGCAGTATTTT. As protein: CASSLAGAPDTQYF.

The chain combines TRBV5-1 with TRBJ2-1, with D unresolved. Deletions cut 4 bases from V and 2 bases from J, with 7 bases between. The CDR3 sequence is 13 residues long. CDR1 and CDR2 from the germline V gene are SGHRS and YFSETQ. CDR3 sequence: CASSAAPYNEQFF. CDR3 DNA: TGCGCCAGCAGCGCGGCCCCCTACAATGAGCAGTTCTTC.

This chain links TRBV6-1 with TRBJ2-7; D uncertain. Trimming pared 3 bases from V and 6 bases from J, leaving 18 bases between. The CDR3 contains 15 residues. Per germline, CDR1 MNHNS and CDR2 SASEGT. The CDR3 sequence is CASSERDRLPLEQYF. In DNA, the CDR3 is TGTGCCAGCAGTGAGAGAGATAGACTGCCCCTCGAGCAGTACTTC.

V and J are TRBV19 and TRBJ2-1, with 10 bases fitting TRBD1. CDR3 length: 13 amino acids. Germline V gives CDR1 LNHDA, CDR2 SQIVND (reference sequence). CDR3 amino acids: CAVSGTGDNEQFF. The CDR3 DNA reads as TGTGCGGTATCCGGGACAGGGGACAATGAGCAGTTCTTC.

This chain uses TRBV6-5 with TRBJ1-6; tentatively, D is TRBD1 (5 bases). Trimming pared 7 bases from V and 7 bases from J, leaving 17 bases between. Germline V gene lookup returns CDR1 MNHEY and CDR2 SVGAGI. The CDR3 contains 15 residues. CDR3 loop: CASTSPGGWNSPLHF. In nucleotides, the CDR3 is TGTGCCAGCACCTCCCCCGGGGGGTGGAATTCACCCCTCCACTTT.

This chain joins TRBV4-1 and TRBJ2-7; 8 bases map to TRBD2. This CDR3 has 15 amino acids. The V segment lost 7 bases and the J segment 6 bases; nucleotides outside the gene matches: 14. From germline, CDR1 is MGHRA and CDR2 YSYEKL. The CDR3 DNA sequence: TGCGCCAGCACCATCGGAAGCGGGAGAGGGCTCGAGCAGTACTTC. This encodes CASTIGSGRGLEQYF.